The present T cell receptor (beta chain) was sequenced within a study of shared clonotypes between healthy human individuals. CD45RA+ naive and CD45RA-negative memory subsets were separated from CD4+ cells. This table comes from immunoSEQ multiplex PCR, and its TCRdb copy is limited to in-frame clones, with some not included. This sample carries 1,400,000 or so clones, approximately 98.5% of them seen once, and the ten largest clones take around 0.38%. Per germline, CDR1 SGHTA and CDR2 FQGNSA. CDR3 length: 15 amino acids. The ends lost 7 bases at V and 2 bases at J; junction bases unmatched: 7. Sequenced input: naive CD4+ T cells sorted from blood. Subset specified: CD45RA+ positively selected. The J gene is TRBJ2-1, the V gene TRBV7-2; 8 bases line up with TRBD2. The TCR sequence derives from a man aged 25 to 45 in good health. CDR3 sequence: CASTKSGSPYNEQFF. In nucleotides, the CDR3 is TGTGCCAGCACCAAGAGCGGGAGTCCCTACAATGAGCAGTTCTTC.